The 28 T cell receptor beta chains below come from one sample, sequenced in a study of T cell changes during pregnancy in multiple sclerosis. Method: immunoSEQ multiplex PCR; TCRdb's copy keeps in-frame clones and lacks some. The sample includes tens of thousands of clones, under 95% of them seen just once. Sequenced material: CD8+ T cells from peripheral blood mononuclear cells, taken before pregnancy. Receptors were obtained from a female donor with multiple sclerosis, enrolled in a pregnancy study.

The rearrangement links TRBV14 to TRBJ2-7, with 7 bases lining up with TRBD2. V dropped 1 base and J dropped 3; count of bases not matched to a gene: 3. The CDR3 is 14 residues long. The germline gives CDR1 SGHDN, CDR2 FVKESK. The CDR3 DNA follows: TGTGCCAGCAGCCAAGGGCGGGGGATCTACGAGCAGTACTTC. It is translated as CASSQGRGIYEQYF.

The rearrangement links TRBV19 to TRBJ1-5; 7 nucleotides match TRBD1. This CDR3 has 14 amino acids. Trimming at V came to 5 bases and at J to 3 bases, leaving 4 bases not matched to a gene. Germline loops: CDR1 LNHDA, CDR2 SQIVND (reference sequence). The CDR3 loop is CASSPQGYNQPQHF. CDR3 bases: TGTGCCAGTAGTCCACAGGGGTACAATCAGCCCCAGCATTTT. Complete variable domain (other parts from reference TRBV19 and TRBJ1-5): DGGITQSPKYLFRKEGQNVTLSCEQNLNHDAMYWYRQDPGQGLRLIYYSQIVNDFQKGDIAEGYSVSREKKESFPLTVTSAQKNPTAFYLCASSPQGYNQPQHFGDGTRLSIL.

This chain connects TRBV25-1 to TRBJ2-1; weak D call: TRBD2 (5 bases). The CDR3 contains 11 residues. V lost 6 bases to trimming and J lost 8 bases, with 8 bases between them. Looked up from germline, CDR1 is MGHDK and CDR2 is SYGVNS. The CDR3 region is CASRLAYEQFF. CDR3 DNA: TGTGCCAGCAGGCTAGCATATGAGCAGTTCTTC.

The chain employs TRBV30 and TRBJ2-7; D is uncertain. CDR1 is GTSNPN, CDR2 SVGIG, per germline (reference sequence). V shed 3 bases and J shed 5 bases, with 17 bases lying between them. The length of the CDR3 is 14 residues. In nucleotides, the CDR3 is TGTGCCTGGAGCGATCAGCAGCGCGCCCACGAGCAGTACTTC. Its protein product is CAWSDQQRAHEQYF.

V usage is TRBV7-9 and J usage is TRBJ2-7, with TRBD1 matching over 7 bases. This CDR3 contains 13 residues. Germline CDR1 SEHNR, CDR2 FQNEAQ (reference sequence). Trimming at V came to 5 bases and at J to 1 base, leaving 2 bases not matched to a gene. CDR3 in amino acids: CASSPGQSYEQYF. The CDR3 DNA is TGTGCCAGCAGCCCGGGACAGTCCTACGAGCAGTACTTC.

The chain is built from TRBV9 and TRBJ2-5; D gene unclear. CDR1 is SGDLS, CDR2 YYNGEE, per germline. V was cut by 0 bases and J by 1 base, with 7 bases left in between. The CDR3 is 14 residues long. The CDR3 here is CASSVEQSQETQYF. In nucleotides, the CDR3 is TGTGCCAGCAGCGTAGAACAGTCCCAAGAGACCCAGTACTTC.

The V call is TRBV7-2, the J call TRBJ1-2; perhaps TRBD1 as D (5 bases). CDR3 length: 12 residues. CDR1 is SGHTA and CDR2 is FQGNSA in the germline V gene. Trimming took off 10 bases at V and 7 bases at J, with 16 bases between the two ends. Here the CDR3 reads CATWGGDVGYTF. CDR3 coding DNA: TGTGCCACCTGGGGAGGGGATGTTGGCTACACCTTC. Filled out from reference TRBV7-2 and TRBJ1-2, the complete variable domain reads GAGVSQSPSNKVTEKGKDVELRCDPISGHTALYWYRQSLGQGLEFLIYFQGNSAPDKSGLPSDRFSAERTGGSVSTLTIQRTQQEDSAVYLCATWGGDVGYTFGSGTRLTVV.

V gene TRBV5-4 combines with J gene TRBJ2-5; possibly TRBD2 for D (6 bases). Looked up from germline, CDR1 is SGHNT and CDR2 is YYREEE (reference sequence). The CDR3 has 15 residues. V lost 3 bases, J lost 4 bases, and 16 bases lay in between. CDR3 protein: CASSSTSNIPETQYF. CDR3 sequence (DNA): TGTGCCAGCAGCTCGACTAGTAACATCCCAGAGACCCAGTACTTC.

CDR3 protein: CASSQESRQNTEAFF. The CDR3 DNA sequence: TGTGCCAGCAGCCAAGAGTCCAGACAGAACACTGAAGCTTTCTTT. The V and J genes are TRBV4-2 and TRBJ1-1; D gene uncertain. Looked up from germline, CDR1 is LGHNA and CDR2 is YNFKEQ. The CDR3 has 15 residues. The V gene lost 0 bases and the J gene lost 1 base, with 9 bases spanning the gap.

The chain links TRBV4-1 to TRBJ2-7; 8 nucleotides align to TRBD2. J lost 6 bases, V lost 7 bases, and 20 bases had no gene match. CDR1 is MGHRA, CDR2 YSYEKL, per germline. This CDR3 spans 17 amino acids. The CDR3 sequence: CASTLSGTGGAFSEQYF. The CDR3 nucleotides are TGCGCCAGCACCCTAAGCGGAACGGGGGGGGCCTTCAGCGAGCAGTACTTC.

This CDR3 is CASSYSREEQFF. The CDR3 DNA follows: TGTGCCAGCAGTTACTCACGGGAAGAGCAGTTCTTC. The gene calls are TRBV6-6 and TRBJ2-1; D is possibly TRBD2 (5 bases). Germline-derived CDR1 and CDR2 are MNHNY and SVGAGI (reference sequence). The CDR3 runs to 12 residues. The ends were cut back, 0 bases at V and 10 bases at J, with 7 bases in the middle.

This sequence joins TRBV2 and TRBJ2-7; 8 positions agree with TRBD1. Germline V CDR1 and CDR2: SNHLY, FYNNEI. The CDR3 has 14 residues. With V trimmed by 2 bases and J by 6 bases, 6 bases remained unmatched. CDR3 protein: CASSEMQGAGEQYF. The CDR3 DNA is TGTGCCAGCAGTGAAATGCAGGGGGCAGGCGAGCAGTACTTC.

This chain uses TRBV6-6 with TRBJ1-1, with a possible D match to TRBD1 (5 bases). Per germline, CDR1 MNHNY and CDR2 SVGAGI (reference sequence). V gave up 0 bases and J gave up 0 bases, with 8 bases separating them. The CDR3 consists of 15 residues. CDR3 residues: CASSYSGDLNTEAFF. The CDR3 DNA reads TGTGCCAGCAGTTACTCAGGGGATCTGAACACTGAAGCTTTCTTT.

The chain links TRBV19 to TRBJ2-1; D not resolved. The germline V and J ends were trimmed by 5 bases and 3 bases, with 8 bases remaining between them. The CDR3 runs to 13 residues. Germline V gene data show CDR1 as LNHDA and CDR2 as SQIVND (reference sequence). This CDR3 reads CASSEAGYNEQFF. In nucleotides, the CDR3 is TGTGCCAGTAGTGAAGCCGGCTACAATGAGCAGTTCTTC.

The CDR3 DNA follows: TGTGCCAGCAGCTTACGGCCGACAGGGCTGGGACCGAACACTGAAGCTTTCTTT. This translates into CASSLRPTGLGPNTEAFF. The chain employs TRBV7-3 and TRBJ1-1; 7 positions agree with TRBD1. The trim removed 2 bases at V and 1 base at J, leaving 13 bases unmatched. CDR3 length equals 18 residues. Germline assignment: CDR1 SGHTA and CDR2 FQGTGA.

V usage is TRBV5-4 and J usage is TRBJ2-7, with 11 bases that match TRBD2. Germline CDR1 and CDR2: SGHNT and YYREEE (reference sequence). The V and J ends lost 0 bases and 2 bases, in that order; junction bases with no gene match: 4. The CDR3 runs 16 residues. The CDR3 DNA reads as TGTGCCAGCAGCTTGGGGTCTAGCGGGGGGCCCTACGAGCAGTACTTC. Amino acid sequence: CASSLGSSGGPYEQYF. The full variable domain, completed using reference TRBV5-4 and TRBJ2-7, is ETGVTQSPTHLIKTRGQQVTLRCSSQSGHNTVSWYQQALGQGPQFIFQYYREEENGRGNFPPRFSGLQFPNYSSELNVNALELDDSALYLCASSLGSSGGPYEQYFGPGTRLTVT.

The chain links TRBV6-5 to TRBJ1-3; D is uncertain. Germline CDR1 reads MNHEY; CDR2 reads SVGAGI. The ends were cut back, 5 bases at V and 2 bases at J, with 10 bases in the middle. This CDR3 has 14 residues. CDR3 protein: CASSPFGAGNTIYF. The CDR3, as DNA: TGTGCCAGCAGTCCTTTTGGAGCTGGAAACACCATATATTTT.

This sequence joins TRBV7-6 and TRBJ1-1, with 11 bases identical to TRBD1. CDR3 length: 15 residues. CDR1 SGHVS and CDR2 FNYEAQ come from the germline V gene. The V and J ends lost 5 bases and 5 bases, in that order; junction bases with no gene match: 7. Here the CDR3 reads CASSPGTGGRTEAFF. The DNA for the CDR3 is TGTGCCAGCAGCCCCGGGACAGGGGGAAGGACTGAAGCTTTCTTT.

The sample holds a few counts of this clone. This rearrangement joins TRBV9 to TRBJ1-1; a weak D match, TRBD1 (5 bases). The CDR3 totals 13 residues. Germline CDR1 reads SGDLS; CDR2 reads YYNGEE. Between the trimmed V and J ends, which lost 0 bases and 4 bases, there was a span of 7 bases. The CDR3 loop is CASSVGTGTEAFF. CDR3 sequence (DNA): TGTGCCAGCAGCGTAGGTACAGGCACTGAAGCTTTCTTT.

The chain recombines TRBV19 with TRBJ1-1; D gene ambiguous. V was trimmed by 3 bases and J by 7 bases, leaving 12 bases between them. Germline CDR1 is LNHDA and CDR2 is SQIVND (reference sequence). The CDR3 covers 13 residues. The CDR3 region is CASSMGGYNEAFF. The CDR3 nucleotides are TGTGCCAGTAGTATGGGAGGGTATAATGAAGCTTTCTTT.

This rearrangement joins TRBV5-8 to TRBJ2-1; D perhaps matches TRBD2 (5 bases). The CDR3 totals 12 residues. Trimming stripped 1 base from V and 9 bases from J, with 8 bases between. The V gene's germline CDR1 is SGHTS and CDR2 YDEGEE. This CDR3 is CASSLRGSEQFF. CDR3 bases: TGTGCCAGCAGCTTGCGGGGATCTGAGCAGTTCTTC.

J is TRBJ1-1 and V is TRBV5-4, with 8 bases lining up with TRBD1. The CDR3 has 14 residues. After removal of 2 bases from V and 2 bases from J, the junction contained 2 bases not matched to a gene. CDR1 is SGHNT, CDR2 YYREEE, per germline (reference sequence). The CDR3 bases are TGTGCCAGCAGCTTCGACAGGGGAAACACTGAAGCTTTCTTT. The encoded protein is CASSFDRGNTEAFF.

This chain joins TRBV6-4 and TRBJ2-3; 7 bases agree with TRBD1. After removal of 3 bases from V and 5 bases from J, the junction contained 5 bases not matched to a gene. The CDR3 is 14 residues long. CDR1 MRHNA and CDR2 SNTAGT come from the germline V gene. The CDR3 DNA is TGTGCCAGCAGTGAAAAACAGGGGCGAGATACGCAGTATTTT. Its translation: CASSEKQGRDTQYF.

The V call is TRBV10-3, the J call TRBJ2-7, with D perhaps TRBD2 (7 bases). V was cut by 7 bases and J by 7 bases, with 20 bases left in between. The germline V gene encodes CDR1 ENHRY and CDR2 SYGVKD. The CDR3 length is 14 residues. The CDR3 protein is CAITQSGTPSEQYF. As DNA, the CDR3 is TGTGCCATCACCCAGAGCGGGACACCGTCGGAGCAGTACTTC.

This rearrangement joins TRBV10-3 to TRBJ2-1; D unresolved. Germline loops: CDR1 ENHRY, CDR2 SYGVKD. The CDR3 extends over 13 amino acids. The V end was cut by 10 bases, the J end by 6 bases, with 16 bases between. CDR3 region: CASTPTGGNEQFF. The DNA of the CDR3 is TGTGCCAGCACTCCTACCGGCGGCAATGAGCAGTTCTTC.

The chain employs TRBV27 and TRBJ1-5; D remains ambiguous. In germline, CDR1 is MNHEY, CDR2 SMNVEV (reference sequence). The V and J ends lost 2 bases and 0 bases respectively, with 2 bases between them. This CDR3 contains 13 residues. CDR3 loop: CASSLHSNQPQHF. The CDR3 nucleotides are TGTGCCAGCAGTTTACATAGCAATCAGCCCCAGCATTTT.

This clone was observed once. The CDR3 region is CASSASERGAYEQYF. In nucleotides, the CDR3 is TGTGCCAGCAGCGCTTCTGAGCGGGGGGCCTACGAGCAGTACTTC. The V and J genes are TRBV7-9 and TRBJ2-7; the match to TRBD2 covers 9 bases. V lost 5 bases, J lost 2 bases, and 7 bases stayed unmatched. The CDR3 runs to 15 residues. Germline lookup yields CDR1 SEHNR and CDR2 FQNEAQ (reference sequence). The variable domain in full, completed from reference TRBV7-9 and TRBJ2-7, reads DTGVSQNPRHKITKRGQNVTFRCDPISEHNRLYWYRQTLGQGPEFLTYFQNEAQLEKSRLLSDRFSAERPKGSFSTLEIQRTEQGDSAMYLCASSASERGAYEQYFGPGTRLTVT.

The rearrangement links TRBV9 to TRBJ1-2; 7 nucleotides match TRBD1. Germline assignment: CDR1 SGDLS and CDR2 YYNGEE. V shed 0 bases and J 4 bases; nucleotides not matched to a gene: 6. There are 15 residues in the CDR3. CDR3: CASSVEGQTLYGYTF. The CDR3 DNA is TGTGCCAGCAGCGTAGAGGGACAGACCCTCTATGGCTACACCTTC. Using reference TRBV9 and TRBJ1-2 for the parts outside the CDR3, the full variable domain is DSGVTQTPKHLITATGQRVTLRCSPRSGDLSVYWYQQSLDQGLQFLIQYYNGEERAKGNILERFSAQQFPDLHSELNLSSLELGDSALYFCASSVEGQTLYGYTFGSGTRLTVV.